The next 5 T cell receptor beta chains were all read from a single sample in a study of CD8 T cells in Susac syndrome (dated by TCRdb to 2018 to 2020). Library creation used the immunoSEQ multiplex PCR assay. RNA was extracted using the RNeasy kit, and about 0.5 to 1 ug of the RNA was reverse transcribed with random hexamers. The raw public data were reprocessed by TCRdb itself: fastp quality trimming at Q25, MiXCR clonotype calling, in-frame beta chains only. Merged by CDR3 protein, the rows form single entries marked with the most common genes and DNA. The sample table shows around 170,000 distinct CDR3 sequences, and approximately 94% are seen once. The ten most abundant clones make up 0.12% of the sample. The sample consisted of CD4+ T cells from PBMCs. The receptors here all came from a human donor with Susac syndrome.

This clonotype was detected once. This chain connects TRBV12-5 to TRBJ2-1; D perhaps matches TRBD1 (5 bases). The V and J ends lost 6 bases and 2 bases respectively, with 11 bases between them. CDR3 length: 14 residues. Germline loops: CDR1 LGHNT, CDR2 FRNRAP. The CDR3 DNA sequence: TGTGCTAGTGGCCAGGGAAGCCCCTACAATGAGCAGTTCTTC. This encodes CASGQGSPYNEQFF. Full variable domain (outside the CDR3, taken from reference TRBV12-5 and TRBJ2-1): DARVTQTPRHKVTEMGQEVTMRCQPILGHNTVFWYRQTMMQGLELLAYFRNRAPLDDSGMPKDRFSAEMPDATLATLKIQPSEPRDSAVYFCASGQGSPYNEQFFGPGTRLTVL.

The rearrangement links TRBV11-2 to TRBJ2-1; 7 bases line up with TRBD1. Germline CDR1 SGHAT, CDR2 FQNNGV. J lost 5 bases, V lost 7 bases, and 5 bases had no gene match. The CDR3 has 13 residues. The CDR3, as DNA: TGTGCCAGCAAACAGGGACAGAACAATGAGCAGTTCTTC. Amino acids: CASKQGQNNEQFF.

J is TRBJ2-7 and V is TRBV10-3; TRBD1 aligns across 9 bases. J gave up 7 bases and V 5 bases, and 3 bases lay outside the gene matches. The length of the CDR3 is 12 residues. Germline CDR1 is ENHRY and CDR2 is SYGVKD. CDR3 nucleotides: TGTGCCATCAGTTGGGACAGGGAAGAGCAGTACTTC. It is translated as CAISWDREEQYF.

V usage is TRBV30 and J usage is TRBJ2-5; D could derive from TRBD1 or TRBD2 (5 bases each). Germline CDR1 GTSNPN, CDR2 SVGIG (reference sequence). The ends were cut back, 7 bases at V and 5 bases at J, with 20 bases in the middle. CDR3 length equals 14 residues. CDR3 bases: TGTGCCTCCGACTACCAGGGTCGTGGGGAGACCCAGTACTTC. This codes for CASDYQGRGETQYF.

This clonotype was seen only once. The J gene is TRBJ2-7, the V gene TRBV20-1; D perhaps matches TRBD1 (6 bases). Trimming removed 6 bases from V and 6 bases from J, with 12 bases in between. Germline CDR1 and CDR2: DFQATT and SNEGSKA (reference sequence). The CDR3 contains 11 residues. Here the CDR3 DNA reads TGCAGTGCCCCGAAAGGGGGCGAGCAGTACTTC. Residues: CSAPKGGEQYF.